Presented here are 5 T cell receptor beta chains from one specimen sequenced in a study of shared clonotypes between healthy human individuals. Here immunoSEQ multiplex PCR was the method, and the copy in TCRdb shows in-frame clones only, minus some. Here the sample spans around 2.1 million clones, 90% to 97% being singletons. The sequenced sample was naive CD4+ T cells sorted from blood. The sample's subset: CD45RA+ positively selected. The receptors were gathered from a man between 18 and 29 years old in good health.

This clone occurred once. The CDR3 loop is CASSSPENTGELFF. CDR3 in DNA: TGTGCCAGCTCATCCCCCGAGAACACCGGGGAGCTGTTTTTT. This chain joins TRBV18 and TRBJ2-2, with no clear D. Trimming stripped 5 bases from V and 1 base from J, with 8 bases between. The CDR3 has 14 residues. The V gene's germline CDR1 is KGHSH and CDR2 LQKENI.

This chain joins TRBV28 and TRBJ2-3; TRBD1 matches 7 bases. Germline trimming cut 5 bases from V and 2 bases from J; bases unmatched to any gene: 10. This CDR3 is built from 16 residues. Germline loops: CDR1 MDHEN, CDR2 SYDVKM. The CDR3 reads CASSEPGQATTDTQYF. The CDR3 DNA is TGTGCCAGCAGTGAACCCGGACAGGCGACCACAGATACGCAGTATTTT.

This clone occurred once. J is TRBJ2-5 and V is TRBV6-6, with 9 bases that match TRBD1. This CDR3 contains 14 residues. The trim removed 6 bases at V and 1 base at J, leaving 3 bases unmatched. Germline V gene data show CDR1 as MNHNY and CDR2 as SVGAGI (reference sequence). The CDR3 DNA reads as TGTGCCAGCAGCGGGACAGGGTCCCAAGAGACCCAGTACTTC. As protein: CASSGTGSQETQYF.

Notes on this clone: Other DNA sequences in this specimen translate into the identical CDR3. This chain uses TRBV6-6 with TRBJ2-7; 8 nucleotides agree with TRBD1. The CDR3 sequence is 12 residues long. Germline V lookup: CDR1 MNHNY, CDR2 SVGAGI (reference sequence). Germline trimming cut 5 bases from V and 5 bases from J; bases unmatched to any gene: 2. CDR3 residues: CASSLQGDEQYF. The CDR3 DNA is TGTGCCAGCAGTCTACAGGGGGACGAGCAGTACTTC.

The CDR3, as DNA: TGTGCCAGCAGCCCGGGACAGGGTAAGGGTGGAAATCAGCCCCAGCATTTT. The encoded protein is CASSPGQGKGGNQPQHF. V is TRBV5-8 and J is TRBJ1-5; 9 bases match TRBD1. The V gene end was trimmed by 4 bases and the J gene end by 4 bases; junction bases not matched to a gene: 12. The V gene's germline CDR1 is SGHTS and CDR2 YDEGEE. CDR3 length: 17 residues.